Given below is one TCR beta chain in context. It was with random hexamers that roughly 0.45 to 1 ug RNA was reverse transcribed. TCRdb re-called the immunoSEQ multiplex PCR reads through MiXCR, storing one row per CDR3 protein. The sample lists 150,000 to 200,000 distinct CDR3 sequences, more than 85% occurring once. V shed 0 bases and J 2 bases; nucleotides not matched to a gene: 1. The CDR3 is 15 amino acids. Germline CDR1 reads SGHRS; CDR2 reads YFSETQ. The data are from a study of CD8 T cells in Susac syndrome. The T cells that were sequenced for TCR beta were CD8+ and CD4+ cells from blood. The sequencing input was CD4+ T cells from PBMCs. The rearrangement joins TRBV5-1 to TRBJ2-2; 7 bases fit TRBD1. The clonotype originates from a human donor with Susac syndrome. The CDR3 bases are TGCGCCAGCAGCTTGGGGGACAGCAACACCGGGGAGCTGTTTTTT. The encoded protein is CASSLGDSNTGELFF.